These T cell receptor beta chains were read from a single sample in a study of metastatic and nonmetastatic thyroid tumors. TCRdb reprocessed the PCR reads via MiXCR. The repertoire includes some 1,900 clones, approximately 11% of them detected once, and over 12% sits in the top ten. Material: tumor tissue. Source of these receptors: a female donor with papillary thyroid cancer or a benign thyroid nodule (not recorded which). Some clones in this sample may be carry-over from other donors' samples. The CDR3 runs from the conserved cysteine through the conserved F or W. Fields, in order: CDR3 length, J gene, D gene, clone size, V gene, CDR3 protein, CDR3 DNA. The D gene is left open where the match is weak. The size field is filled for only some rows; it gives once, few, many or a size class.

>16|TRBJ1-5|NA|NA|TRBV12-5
CAIASSRSSGNQPQHF
TGTGCTATTGCCTCAAGCAGGTCCAGCGGCAATCAGCCCCAGCATTTT
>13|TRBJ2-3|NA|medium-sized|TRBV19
CASSILGTDTQYF
TGTGCCAGTAGTATATTAGGCACAGATACGCAGTATTTT
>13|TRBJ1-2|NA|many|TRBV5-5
CASSTGGGDGYTF
TGTGCCAGCAGCACCGGGGGGGGGGATGGCTACACCTTC
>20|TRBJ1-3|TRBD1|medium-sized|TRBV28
CASSLFYSPQGGLRGNTIYF
TGTGCCAGCAGTTTATTTTATTCGCCCCAGGGGGGGCTACGTGGAAACACCATATATTTT
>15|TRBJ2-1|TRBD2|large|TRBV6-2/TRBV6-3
CASSFSGGAYNEQFF
TGTGCCAGCAGTTTCAGCGGGGGGGCCTACAATGAGCAGTTCTTC
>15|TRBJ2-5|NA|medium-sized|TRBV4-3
CASSRYYRGQETQYF
TGCGCCAGCAGCCGATATTACCGGGGGCAAGAGACCCAGTACTTC
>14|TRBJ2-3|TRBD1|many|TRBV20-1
CSASRQGASDTQYF
TGCAGTGCTAGCCGACAGGGGGCATCAGATACGCAGTATTTT
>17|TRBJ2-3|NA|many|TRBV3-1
CASSQDLSERTADTQYF
TGTGCCAGCAGCCAAGATCTCAGCGAACGGACCGCAGATACGCAGTATTTT
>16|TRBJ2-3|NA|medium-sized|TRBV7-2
CASSSGRSRSTDTQYF
TGTGCCAGCAGTTCCGGTCGATCGAGAAGCACAGATACGCAGTATTTT
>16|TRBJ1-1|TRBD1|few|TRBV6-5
CASSYWGQSGSTEAFF
TGTGCCAGCAGTTACTGGGGACAGTCGGGGAGCACTGAAGCTTTCTTT